These 17 T cell receptor beta chains came from one sample sequenced in a study of shared clonotypes between healthy human individuals. Using immunoSEQ multiplex PCR, the repertoire was profiled, and TCRdb retains in-frame clones only, with some absent. The sample carries 1 million to 1.3 million clones, about 80% recorded once. The sample consisted of memory CD4+ T cells from PBMCs. Subset indicated: CD45RA-negative fraction. The receptors were sampled from a man in his late teens or twenties in good health. Some clones in this sample may be carry-over from other donors' samples.

As regards this clone: The same CDR3 is also encoded by other DNA sequences in this sample. CDR3 region: CASSYSGDTQYF. The CDR3 region has the DNA TGTGCCAGCAGTTACTCCGGAGATACGCAGTATTTT. V is TRBV6-5 and J is TRBJ2-3; unclear D gene. This CDR3 region has 12 residues. The V gene's germline CDR1 is MNHEY and CDR2 SVGAGI. With 0 bases removed from V and 5 bases from J, the gap between germline ends came to 3 bases.

Note on this clone: This may stem from a read error, because a much larger clone lies one nucleotide away. Other DNA sequences of this sample code for an identical CDR3. This rearrangement joins TRBV11-3 to TRBJ2-7; D remains ambiguous. The length of the CDR3 is 13 residues. Trimming pared 1 base from V and 2 bases from J, leaving 6 bases between. CDR1 and CDR2 (germline): SGHNT, YENEEA. The CDR3 protein is CASSLGLAYEQYF. The CDR3 nucleotides are TGTGCCAGCAGCTTAGGACTTGCCTACGAGCAGTACTTC.

This chain connects TRBV28 to TRBJ1-5; D is possibly TRBD1 (6 bases). This CDR3 spans 13 amino acids. V was shortened by 7 bases and J by 7 bases, with 14 bases between the two germline ends. Germline CDR1 is MDHEN and CDR2 is SYDVKM. The CDR3 region is CASTWGRGQPQHF. The DNA for the CDR3 is TGTGCCAGCACCTGGGGCAGGGGCCAGCCCCAGCATTTT.

This chain connects TRBV28 to TRBJ2-7; D possibly uses TRBD1 or TRBD2 (6 bases each). The CDR3 length is 12 residues. V was clipped by 7 bases and J by 1 base, with 8 bases between them. From germline, CDR1 is MDHEN and CDR2 SYDVKM. The CDR3 DNA reads TGTGCCAGCAAGGGGGGATCCTACGAGCAGTACTTC. Its translation: CASKGGSYEQYF.

V gene TRBV7-9 combines with J gene TRBJ1-3; D uncertain. The CDR3 is 14 amino acids. V was shortened by 5 bases and J by 8 bases, with 16 bases between the two germline ends. CDR1 is SEHNR, CDR2 FQNEAQ, per germline (reference sequence). The CDR3 spells CASSPQSLSDTIYF. Written as DNA, the CDR3 is TGTGCCAGCAGCCCACAGAGTCTCTCTGACACCATATATTTT.

This chain connects TRBV21-1 to TRBJ1-2. TRBV21-1 is shown as a pseudogene. The CDR3 extends over 16 amino acids. The DNA of the CDR3 is TGTGCCAGCAGCTCCCTAAGGGAACTTCAGAACTATGGCTACACCTTC. It encodes CASSSLRELQNYGYTF.

This clone was found many times. The chain joins TRBV7-9 to TRBJ2-4; the D is unclear. The CDR3 spans 14 residues. Trimming took off 5 bases at V and 3 bases at J, with 11 bases between the two ends. Germline V CDR1 and CDR2: SEHNR, FQNEAQ (reference sequence). The chain's CDR3 is CASSPAVVKNIQYF. The CDR3 DNA reads TGTGCCAGCAGCCCCGCGGTAGTCAAAAACATTCAGTACTTC.

On this clone: This may arise from a read error, as a much more abundant clone is one base away. CDR3: CASSFMGTDTQYF. Here the CDR3 DNA reads TGTGCCAGCAGCTTTATGGGCACAGATACGCAGTATTTT. The rearrangement joins TRBV11-3 to TRBJ2-3; D is undetermined. V lost 3 bases and J 1 base, leaving 5 bases between the germline ends. This CDR3 is built from 13 residues. Germline lookup yields CDR1 SGHNT and CDR2 YENEEA.

This clone was seen once. The rearrangement links TRBV7-9 to TRBJ1-2; 8 nucleotides match TRBD1. Germline CDR1 is SEHNR and CDR2 is FQNEAQ (reference sequence). V was pared by 0 bases and J by 4 bases, with 4 bases of the junction left unmatched. This CDR3 region has 15 residues. The CDR3 DNA reads TGTGCCAGCAGCTTAGCGGACAGGGTATCCTATGGCTACACCTTC. It codes for CASSLADRVSYGYTF. Variable domain in full (rest from reference TRBV7-9 and TRBJ1-2): DTGVSQNPRHKITKRGQNVTFRCDPISEHNRLYWYRQTLGQGPEFLTYFQNEAQLEKSRLLSDRFSAERPKGSFSTLEIQRTEQGDSAMYLCASSLADRVSYGYTFGSGTRLTVV.

About this clone itself: With only one base between it and a far larger clone, this is likely a read error. V is TRBV7-7 and J is TRBJ2-2; D gene unclear. The CDR3 spans 13 residues. V was trimmed by 5 bases and J by 0 bases, leaving 4 bases between them. Germline V gene sequence: CDR1 SSHAT, CDR2 FNYEAQ (reference sequence). The CDR3 DNA is TGTGCCAGCAGCCTCCCGAACACCGGGGAGCTGTTTTTT. This gives the protein CASSLPNTGELFF.

V gene TRBV10-2 combines with J gene TRBJ1-1; maybe TRBD1 (6 bases). From germline, CDR1 is WSHSY and CDR2 SAAADI. V dropped 10 bases and J dropped 4 bases, with 22 bases sitting between them. The CDR3 has 15 amino acids. The CDR3 is CATHDQGRVGTEAFF. Here the CDR3 DNA reads TGCGCCACTCACGACCAGGGGCGAGTGGGCACTGAAGCTTTCTTT.

The gene calls are TRBV2 and TRBJ2-1; D gene uncertain. V was clipped by 7 bases and J by 2 bases, with 18 bases between them. CDR3 length equals 16 residues. Germline V CDR1 and CDR2: SNHLY, FYNNEI. The DNA of the CDR3 is TGTGCCAGCATCCTCGCCGGCCTCCAGACCTACAATGAGCAGTTCTTC. It translates to CASILAGLQTYNEQFF.

There are a few counts of this clone. The chain uses TRBV6-1 and TRBJ1-6, with 7 bases lining up with TRBD1. Germline CDR1 is MNHNS and CDR2 is SASEGT. Trimming took 5 bases from V and 9 from J; bases not matched to a gene: 7. The CDR3 spans 14 residues. The CDR3 region is CASSNDRDLSPLHF. Here the CDR3 DNA reads TGTGCCAGCAGTAATGACAGGGACCTTTCACCCCTCCACTTT.

A note on this clone: A read error may produce the germline difference seen at one junction end. The gene calls are TRBV28 and TRBJ1-3; D gene uncertain. CDR1 MDHEN and CDR2 SYDVKM come from the germline V gene. The CDR3 length is 16 residues. CDR3 coding DNA: TGTGTCAGCACTCCAGGACCTTACAGCTCTGGAAACACCATATATTTT. Amino acids: CVSTPGPYSSGNTIYF.

Of note for this clone: Other nucleotide sequences from this sample produce the same CDR3. The J gene is TRBJ2-3, the V gene TRBV4-3, with 15 nucleotides matching TRBD2. This CDR3 region has 19 residues. Germline V lookup: CDR1 LGHNA, CDR2 YSLEER. The junction had 9 bases not matched to a gene; V was cut back by 4 bases and J by 1 base. CDR3 protein: CASSPGGLAGGPGTDTQYF. In nucleotides, the CDR3 is TGCGCCAGCAGCCCCGGAGGACTAGCGGGAGGGCCGGGCACAGATACGCAGTATTTT.

The V call is TRBV5-1, the J call TRBJ1-1; D uncertain. CDR1 SGHRS and CDR2 YFSETQ come from the germline V gene. The CDR3 spans 16 residues. Trimming took 0 bases from V and 4 from J, leaving 16 bases between them. CDR3 coding DNA: TGCGCCAGCAGCTTGGCCGGGCGCGTTGAGGGCACTGAAGCTTTCTTT. Translated: CASSLAGRVEGTEAFF.

V gene TRBV5-6 combines with J gene TRBJ2-7; TRBD1 might be the D (5 bases). Trimming took 0 bases from V and 2 from J, leaving 12 bases between them. CDR1 is SGHDT and CDR2 is YYEEEE in the germline V gene. This CDR3 contains 15 residues. As DNA, the CDR3 is TGTGCCAGCAGCTTGGTGCGGCAGGGCCCCTACGAGCAGTACTTC. Amino acid sequence: CASSLVRQGPYEQYF.